The entry below describes one T cell receptor beta chain. The antigen is not known. These data originate in a study of cytomegalovirus exposure and HLA in healthy donors. On the study more broadly: Researchers previously reported finding 100 million or so unique TCR beta sequences from approximately 200 million T cells. The study, taken as a whole, reports: When analyzed later, a missense DCLRE1C variant was found to be linked to TCR beta V- and J-gene trimming. In the analysis, some V segments, TRBV6-2 and TRBV6-3 included, were excluded as indistinguishable. Differences between HLA loci emerged in a later analysis of TCR association rates, with DRB1 most and HLA-C fewest.

With 5 bases removed from V and 7 bases from J, the gap between germline ends came to 14 bases. Germline loops: CDR1 MNHEY, CDR2 SMNVEV (reference sequence). This CDR3 spans 13 amino acids. A multiplex PCR was run with 60 Vbeta primers and 13 Jbeta primers. Clones were read by immunoSEQ multiplex PCR, and TCRdb kept only the in-frame ones, dropping some. The sample contains over 150,000 clones, roughly 82% of which appear only once. This chain connects TRBV27 to TRBJ1-1, with a weak D call TRBD1 (5 bases). The sequence came from a girl aged 5 to 17 in good health and CMV-seropositive. Sequencing used PBMCs. CDR3 DNA: TGTGCCAGCAGTCCATCAGGGTACCTTGAAGCTTTCTTT. Translated, it gives CASSPSGYLEAFF.